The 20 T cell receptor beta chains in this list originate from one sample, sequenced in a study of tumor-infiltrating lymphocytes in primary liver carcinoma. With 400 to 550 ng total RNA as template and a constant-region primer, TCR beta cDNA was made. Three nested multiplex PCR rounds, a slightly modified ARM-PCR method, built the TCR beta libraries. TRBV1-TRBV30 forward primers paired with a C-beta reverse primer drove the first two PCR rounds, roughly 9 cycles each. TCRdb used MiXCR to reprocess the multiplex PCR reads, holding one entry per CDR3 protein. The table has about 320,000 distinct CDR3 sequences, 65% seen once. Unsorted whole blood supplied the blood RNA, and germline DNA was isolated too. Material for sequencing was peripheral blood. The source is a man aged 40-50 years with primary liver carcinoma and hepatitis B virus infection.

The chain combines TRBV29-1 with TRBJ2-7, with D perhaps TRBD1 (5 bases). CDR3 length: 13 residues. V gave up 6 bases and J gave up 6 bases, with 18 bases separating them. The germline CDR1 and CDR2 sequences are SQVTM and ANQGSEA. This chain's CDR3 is CSVVAGSPCEQYF. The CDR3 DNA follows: TGCAGCGTGGTGGCAGGGTCCCCCTGCGAGCAGTACTTC.

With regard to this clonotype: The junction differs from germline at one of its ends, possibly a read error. The CDR3 DNA reads as TGTGCCAGTAGCTTGTGGGGTCCTGGGGCCAACCTCCTGACTTTC. Translated, it gives CASSLWGPGANLLTF. This sequence joins TRBV5-6 and TRBJ2-6; maybe TRBD1 (5 bases). This CDR3 region has 15 residues. The germline V gene has CDR1 SGHDT and CDR2 YYEEEE.

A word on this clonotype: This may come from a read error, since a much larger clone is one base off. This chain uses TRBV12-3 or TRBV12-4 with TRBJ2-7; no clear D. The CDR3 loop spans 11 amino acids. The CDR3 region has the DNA TGTGCCGGCAGTCAACTATACGAGCAGTACTTC. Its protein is CAGSQLYEQYF.

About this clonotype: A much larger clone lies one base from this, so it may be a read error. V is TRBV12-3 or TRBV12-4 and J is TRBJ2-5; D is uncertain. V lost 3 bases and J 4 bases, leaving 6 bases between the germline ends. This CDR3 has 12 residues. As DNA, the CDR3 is TGTGCCAGCAGTTTTTTTTCAGAGACCCAGTACTTC. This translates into CASSFFSETQYF.

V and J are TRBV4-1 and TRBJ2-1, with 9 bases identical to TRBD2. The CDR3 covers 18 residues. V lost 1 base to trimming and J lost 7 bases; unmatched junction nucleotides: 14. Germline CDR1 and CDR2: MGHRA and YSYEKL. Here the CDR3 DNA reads TGCGCCAGCAGCCAAGGACCCCTTCGCGGGAGGGCTCGTAATGAGCAGTTCTTC. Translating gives CASSQGPLRGRARNEQFF.

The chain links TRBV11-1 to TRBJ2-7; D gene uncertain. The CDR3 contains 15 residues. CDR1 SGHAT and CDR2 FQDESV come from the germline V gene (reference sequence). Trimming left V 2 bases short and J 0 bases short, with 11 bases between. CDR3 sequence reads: CASSLRVFGSYEQYF. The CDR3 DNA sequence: TGTGCCAGCAGCTTACGCGTGTTCGGCTCCTACGAGCAGTACTTC.

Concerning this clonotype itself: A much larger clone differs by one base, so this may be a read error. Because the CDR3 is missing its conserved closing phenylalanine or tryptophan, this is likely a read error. The CDR3 reads CSVKKSGDNTDTQYS. The CDR3 region has the DNA TGCAGCGTTAAAAAATCAGGGGATAACACAGATACGCAGTATTCT. The V and J genes are TRBV29-1 and TRBJ2-3, with D possibly being TRBD1 (6 bases). Between the trimmed V and J ends, which lost 5 bases and 2 bases, there was a span of 17 bases. The V gene's germline CDR1 is SQVTM and CDR2 ANQGSEA. The CDR3 spans 15 residues.

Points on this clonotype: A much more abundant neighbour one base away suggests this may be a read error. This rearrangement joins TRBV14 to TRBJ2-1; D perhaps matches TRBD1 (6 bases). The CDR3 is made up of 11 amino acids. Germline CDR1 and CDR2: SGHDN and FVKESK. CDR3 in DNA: TGTGTCAGCAGCCAAGGGGGTGAGCAGTTCTTC. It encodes CVSSQGGEQFF.

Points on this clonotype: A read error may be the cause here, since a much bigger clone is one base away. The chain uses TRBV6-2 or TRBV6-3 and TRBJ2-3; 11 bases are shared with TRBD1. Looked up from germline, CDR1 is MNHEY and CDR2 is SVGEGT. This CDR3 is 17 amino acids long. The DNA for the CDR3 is TGTGCCAGCAGCAAACATCGAGGACAGGGGGCATCAGATAAGCAGTATTTT. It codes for CASSKHRGQGASDKQYF.

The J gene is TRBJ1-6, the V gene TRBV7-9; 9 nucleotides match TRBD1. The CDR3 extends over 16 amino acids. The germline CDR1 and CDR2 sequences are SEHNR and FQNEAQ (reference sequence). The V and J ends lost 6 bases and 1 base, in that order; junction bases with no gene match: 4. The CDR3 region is CASRPGQGSYNSPLHF. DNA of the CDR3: TGTGCCAGCAGACCTGGACAGGGGTCCTATAATTCACCCCTCCACTTT.

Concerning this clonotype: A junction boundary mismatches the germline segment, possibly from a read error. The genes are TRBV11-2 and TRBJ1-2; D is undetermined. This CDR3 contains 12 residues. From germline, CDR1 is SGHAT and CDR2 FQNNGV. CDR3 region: CASSLAGYGYAF. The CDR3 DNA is TGTGCCAGCAGCTTAGCGGGCTATGGCTACGCCTTC.

The CDR3 DNA sequence: TGCGCCAGCAGCTTGGGGGGACAGGGGGCGCAAGGCTACACCTTC. It yields the protein CASSLGGQGAQGYTF. This chain joins TRBV5-1 and TRBJ1-2; 12 nucleotides line up with TRBD1. This CDR3 region has 15 residues. V was clipped by 0 bases and J by 8 bases; unmatched bases: 5. Germline V gene sequence: CDR1 SGHRS, CDR2 YFSETQ.

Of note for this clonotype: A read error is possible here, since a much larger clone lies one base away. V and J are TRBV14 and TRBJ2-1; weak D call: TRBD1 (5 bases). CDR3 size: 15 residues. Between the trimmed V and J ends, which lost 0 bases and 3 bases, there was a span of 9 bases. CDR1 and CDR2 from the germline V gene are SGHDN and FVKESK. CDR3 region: CASSQDATGYNEQFF. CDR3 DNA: TGTGCCAGCAGCCAAGATGCAACAGGCTACAATGAGCAGTTCTTC.

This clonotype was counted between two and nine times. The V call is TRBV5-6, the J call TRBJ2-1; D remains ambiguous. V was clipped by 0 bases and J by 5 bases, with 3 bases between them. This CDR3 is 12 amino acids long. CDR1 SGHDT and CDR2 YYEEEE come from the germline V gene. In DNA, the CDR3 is TGTGCCAGCAGCTTGGCGGACAATGAGCAGTTCTTC. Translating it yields CASSLADNEQFF.

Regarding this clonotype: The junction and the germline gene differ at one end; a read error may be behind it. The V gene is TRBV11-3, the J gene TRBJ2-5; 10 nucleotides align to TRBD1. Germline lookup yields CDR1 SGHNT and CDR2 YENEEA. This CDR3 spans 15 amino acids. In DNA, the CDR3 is TGTGCTAGCAGCCTCGGGACAGGGGAAAGAGCGACCCAGTACTTC. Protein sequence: CASSLGTGERATQYF.

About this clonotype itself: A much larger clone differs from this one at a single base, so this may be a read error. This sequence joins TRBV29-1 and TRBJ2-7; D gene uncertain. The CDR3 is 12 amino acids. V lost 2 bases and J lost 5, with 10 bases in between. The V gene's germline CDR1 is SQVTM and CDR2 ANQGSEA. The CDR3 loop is CSVEPGPHEQYF. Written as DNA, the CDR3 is TGCAGCGTTGAACCGGGCCCTCACGAGCAGTACTTC.

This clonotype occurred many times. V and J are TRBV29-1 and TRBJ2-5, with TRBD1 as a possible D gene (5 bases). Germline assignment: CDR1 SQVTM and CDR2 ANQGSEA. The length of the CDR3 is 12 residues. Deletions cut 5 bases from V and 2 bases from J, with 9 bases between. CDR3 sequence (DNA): TGCAGCGTTAATGCAGGGCAAGAGACCCAGTACTTC. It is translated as CSVNAGQETQYF.

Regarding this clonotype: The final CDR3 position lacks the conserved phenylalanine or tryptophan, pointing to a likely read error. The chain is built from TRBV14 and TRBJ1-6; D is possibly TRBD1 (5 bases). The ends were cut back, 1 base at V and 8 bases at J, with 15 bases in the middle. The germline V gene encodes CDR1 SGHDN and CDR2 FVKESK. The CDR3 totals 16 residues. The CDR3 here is CASSQGRSRVDSPLHS. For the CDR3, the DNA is TGTGCCAGCAGCCAAGGACGGTCCAGGGTGGATTCACCCCTCCACTCT.

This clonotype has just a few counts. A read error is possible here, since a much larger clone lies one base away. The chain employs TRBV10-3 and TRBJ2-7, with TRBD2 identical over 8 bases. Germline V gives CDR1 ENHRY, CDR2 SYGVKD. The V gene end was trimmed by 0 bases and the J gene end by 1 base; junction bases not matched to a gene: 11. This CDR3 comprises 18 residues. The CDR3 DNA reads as TGTGCCATCAGTGAGTCGCTCGGGCCAGCGGGAGCGTCCTACGAGCAGTACTTC. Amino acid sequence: CAISESLGPAGASYEQYF.

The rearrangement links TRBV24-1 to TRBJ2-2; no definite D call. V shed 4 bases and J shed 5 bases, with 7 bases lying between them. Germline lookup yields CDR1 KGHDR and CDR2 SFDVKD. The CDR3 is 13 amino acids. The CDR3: CATSDILTGELFF. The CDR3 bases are TGTGCCACCAGTGACATCCTGACCGGGGAGCTGTTTTTT.